The 9 T cell receptor beta chains below were found in one sample sequenced in a study of CXCR3-negative and CXCR3-positive naive CD8 T cells. UMI labels and 5' RACE were used to prepare the TRB cDNA libraries. TCRdb re-called the 5' RACE reads and shows each CDR3 protein once, DNA omitted. This repertoire includes over 95,000 distinct CDR3 sequences. Study-wide findings and caveats: Naive cells that were CXCR3-positive had more hydrophobic TRB CDR3s (compared with CXCR3-negative naive cells).

These TCRs are of unknown antigen specificity. The specimen sequenced was naive CXCR3+ CD8+ T cells from blood. The subset denotes: CD45RO-CCR7+CD27+CD95- naive CD8+ T cells expressing CXCR3 (TNR3+). The receptors derive from a human donor in good health. Some clones in this sample may be carry-over from other donors' samples.

This sequence joins TRBV15 and TRBJ2-7; the TCRdb call, TRBD1, lacks DNA for checking. The CDR3 runs 16 residues. From germline, CDR1 is LNHNV and CDR2 YYDKDF (reference sequence). This CDR3 is CATSRGDRGAPYEQYF.

This chain joins TRBV27 and TRBJ2-1; lacking DNA, the TRBD2 call made by TCRdb goes unchecked. Germline values: CDR1 MNHEY, CDR2 SMNVEV (reference sequence). This CDR3 has 15 amino acids. CDR3 protein: CASSIASGGYNEQFF.

The chain is built from TRBV5-4 and TRBJ2-1. From germline, CDR1 is SGHNT and CDR2 YYREEE (reference sequence). The CDR3 totals 13 residues. CDR3 in amino acids: CASSLGQSNEQLF.

The rearrangement links TRBV11-3 to TRBJ2-2. Germline CDR1 SGHNT, CDR2 YENEEA. The CDR3 length is 14 residues. CDR3 loop: CASSLLPDTGELFF.

The CDR3 sequence is CARFELVRNIQYF. The rearrangement links TRBV28 to TRBJ2-4. The length of the CDR3 is 13 residues. From germline, CDR1 is MDHEN and CDR2 SYDVKM. Using reference TRBV28 and TRBJ2-4 for the parts outside the CDR3, the full variable domain is DVKVTQSSRYLVKRTGEKVFLECVQDMDHENMFWYRQDPGLGLRLIYFSYDVKMKEKGDIPEGYSVSREKKERFSLILESASTNQTSMYLCARFELVRNIQYFGAGTRLSVL.

V usage is TRBV28 and J usage is TRBJ1-5; the TCRdb call, TRBD1, lacks DNA for checking. The CDR3 sequence is 17 residues long. Germline V gene sequence: CDR1 MDHEN, CDR2 SYDVKM. The CDR3 protein is CASSTNRDRVLNQPQHF.

The J gene is TRBJ2-2, the V gene TRBV19. This CDR3 region has 15 residues. The germline CDR1 and CDR2 sequences are LNHDA and SQIVND (reference sequence). CDR3 sequence reads: CASSIAVLSTGELFF.

The chain carries TRBV23-1 and TRBJ1-5; as DNA is missing, the TRBD1 call by TCRdb cannot be tested. TRBV23-1 falls under the ORF class, with uncertain function. CDR3 length equals 17 residues. This CDR3 reads CASSQSNRATSNQPQHF.

The V call is TRBV7-6, the J call TRBJ2-3; TCRdb picks TRBD2, but there is no DNA to check that call. The CDR3 has 17 amino acids. Germline CDR1 and CDR2: SGHVS and FNYEAQ. CDR3 amino acids: CASSLANFGRLPDTQYF.